The present T cell receptor beta chain was sequenced within a study of T cells in Graves' hyperthyroidism and ophthalmopathy. General study results and limits: By a 13 V-J model, ophthalmopathy was set apart from stable hyperthyroidism.

The sample holds a few counts of this clonotype. Antigen unknown. Amplification of TCR beta CDR3 regions was performed using RNA transcripts as template. The TCR CDR3 first-round RT-PCR relied on the HTBI primer set. Using its own MiXCR run on the multiplex PCR reads, TCRdb lists one record per CDR3 protein. In the table there are 700,000 or so distinct CDR3 sequences, roughly 15% of which are singletons. The V gene's germline CDR1 is SEHNR and CDR2 FQNEAQ (reference sequence). This CDR3 has 15 residues. The V gene lost 5 bases and the J gene lost 3 bases, with 15 bases spanning the gap. If no ophthalmopathy progression occurred within 18 months, Graves' hyperthyroidism was stable. Participants, patients aged 18 to 65, had newly diagnosed hyperthyroidism with a duration under 2 months. Fresh peripheral blood, 9.5 to 10 ml of it, supplied the PBMCs.

The chain is built from TRBV7-9 and TRBJ2-3; D might be TRBD2 (5 bases). The material sequenced was blood. This TCR came from a man aged 18 to 35 with Graves' hyperthyroidism. This CDR3 is CASSASRFQTDTQYF. The CDR3 nucleotides read TGTGCCAGCAGCGCTAGCCGGTTTCAGACAGATACGCAGTATTTT.